A selection of T cell receptor beta chains follows, all from one sample in a study of blood T cell repertoires in COVID-19. Method: immunoSEQ multiplex PCR; TCRdb's copy keeps in-frame clones and lacks some. This sample carries 150,000 to 200,000 clones, approximately 80% of them seen once, and the ten largest clones take more than 5.5%. The sequenced material came from peripheral blood. Every receptor here comes from a human donor in a cohort sampled during active COVID-19. The conserved cysteine and the conserved F or W are not part of the CDR3 here. A D gene is named only where the DNA matches it firmly. Size is omitted from some rows. Given values are once, few, many or a class for expanded clones.

v_gene	d_gene	abundance	j_gene	CDR3aa
TRBV5-1	-	once	TRBJ2-7	ASSLASHEQY
TRBV19	-	few	TRBJ1-5	ASSIVGGDAPQH
TRBV3-1/TRBV3-2	-	-	TRBJ2-7	ASSQDTSGHLNEQY
TRBV2	-	-	TRBJ1-1	ASSELERREAF
TRBV3-1/TRBV3-2	-	-	TRBJ1-6	ASSPTRGGRSSYNSPLH
TRBV9	TRBD2	once	TRBJ2-7	ASSVGGVGGAYEQY
TRBV11-2	-	-	TRBJ2-3	ASSLRTTSDTQY
TRBV6-5	TRBD1	-	TRBJ2-7	ASTSTGVSYEQY
TRBV12-5	TRBD1	once	TRBJ1-6	ASGLPGQGNNSPLH
TRBV5-1	-	-	TRBJ1-1	ASSTGPSGTEAF
TRBV7-9	-	-	TRBJ2-2	ASSLNGRGPMNTGELF
TRBV6-2/TRBV6-3	-	-	TRBJ2-6	ASSRDVGSSGANVLT
TRBV2	TRBD2	-	TRBJ2-3	ASSGRTSGGTDTQY
TRBV4-1	-	-	TRBJ1-5	ASSPTGESRNQPQH
TRBV6-5	-	-	TRBJ2-7	ASTGRMDRSYEQY
TRBV6-6	-	few	TRBJ1-5	ASSYGSPGRDQPQH
TRBV6-2/TRBV6-3	TRBD2	-	TRBJ2-1	ASSYSAGLNEQF
TRBV2	TRBD1	-	TRBJ2-4	ASSGRQGLNIQY
TRBV5-1	-	-	TRBJ1-4	ASSFAGSNEKLF
TRBV7-3	-	-	TRBJ2-6	ASSLLGDSGANVLT
TRBV5-6	-	-	TRBJ2-7	ASSMNSDYEQY